The entry below describes one T cell receptor beta chain. The data belong to a study of T cell responses to AZD1222 COVID-19 vaccine. Generated by immunoSEQ multiplex PCR, the TCRdb table keeps only in-frame clones and is missing some. The sample has around 180,000 clones, around nine tenths seen once; the top ten hold approximately 0.5%. There are 11 residues in the CDR3. V shed 3 bases and J shed 10 bases, with 9 bases lying between them. Looked up from germline, CDR1 is WSHSY and CDR2 is SAAADI. The source material was peripheral blood, sampled on day 0 of AZD1222 vaccination. The TCR originated in an adult in good health. V is TRBV10-2 and J is TRBJ1-1; D is perhaps TRBD1 (5 bases). For the CDR3, the DNA is TGCGCCAGCAGTGAACAAAGGGGAGCTTTCTTT. Translating gives CASSEQRGAFF.